Following are 24 T cell receptor beta chains from one sample sequenced in a study of blood T cell repertoires in COVID-19. Some clones are missing from TCRdb's copy, which holds only in-frame ones; the method was immunoSEQ multiplex PCR. The repertoire consists of about 170,000 clones, with around 80% occurring once and the leading ten covering 15%. The source material was PBMCs or T cells enriched from blood (not recorded which). All receptors derive from a man in his fifties who had recovered from COVID-19.

The chain joins TRBV20-1 to TRBJ2-1; 11 bases match TRBD2. The V and J ends lost 3 bases and 8 bases, in that order; junction bases with no gene match: 6. This CDR3 has 14 residues. CDR1 DFQATT and CDR2 SNEGSKA come from the germline V gene (reference sequence). CDR3 DNA sequence: TGCAGTGCTAGTAGCGGGGGGGCCGGAGATGAGCAGTTCTTC. It codes for CSASSGGAGDEQFF.

The genes are TRBV28 and TRBJ2-7; the match to TRBD1 covers 8 bases. Germline lookup yields CDR1 MDHEN and CDR2 SYDVKM. The CDR3 runs 16 residues. J was trimmed by 3 bases and V by 6 bases; bases with no gene match: 13. The CDR3 DNA reads TGTGCCAGCAGATCCCCACAGGGGGAGAGGTTCTACGAGCAGTACTTC. Translating it yields CASRSPQGERFYEQYF.

A single count supports this clone. The V call is TRBV11-2, the J call TRBJ2-7; 11 bases fit TRBD2. Trimming at V came to 6 bases and at J to 3 bases, leaving 4 bases not matched to a gene. Germline V gives CDR1 SGHAT, CDR2 FQNNGV. The CDR3 consists of 14 residues. CDR3 protein: CASRIAGGDYEQYF. CDR3 DNA: TGTGCCAGCAGAATAGCGGGGGGGGACTACGAGCAGTACTTC. The full variable domain, in which reference TRBV11-2 and TRBJ2-7 provide the parts outside the CDR3, is EAGVAQSPRYKIIEKRQSVAFWCNPISGHATLYWYQQILGQGPKLLIQFQNNGVVDDSQLPKDRFSAERLKGVDSTLKIQPAKLEDSAVYLCASRIAGGDYEQYFGPGTRLTVT.

The DNA for the CDR3 is TGCGCCAGCAGCCACTGGGGGCCGGGGAATGAGCAGTTCTTC. It yields the protein CASSHWGPGNEQFF. V gene TRBV5-1 combines with J gene TRBJ2-1, with a weak D call TRBD1 (6 bases). V was pared by 4 bases and J by 7 bases, with 15 bases between. Germline lookup yields CDR1 SGHRS and CDR2 YFSETQ. The CDR3 has 14 residues.

V usage is TRBV18 and J usage is TRBJ1-2; D is unclear. CDR1 is KGHSH, CDR2 LQKENI, per germline. Trimming took off 3 bases at V and 2 bases at J, with 13 bases between the two ends. CDR3 length: 15 amino acids. The CDR3 spells CASSPNREPNYGYTF. CDR3 DNA sequence: TGTGCCAGCTCACCTAACCGGGAACCCAACTATGGCTACACCTTC.

The J gene is TRBJ1-1, the V gene TRBV19; D possibly corresponds to TRBD1 (6 bases). CDR1 and CDR2 from the germline V gene are LNHDA and SQIVND (reference sequence). Trimming removed 8 bases at V and 3 bases at J, with 10 bases between. This CDR3 is built from 12 residues. This chain's CDR3 is CASRRGDTEAFF. The DNA of the CDR3 is TGTGCCAGTCGCAGGGGAGACACTGAAGCTTTCTTT.

This clone was seen at least ten times. This chain connects TRBV24-1 to TRBJ2-1, with TRBD1 matching 12 bases. J was trimmed by 6 bases and V by 5 bases; bases with no gene match: 4. The germline V gene has CDR1 KGHDR and CDR2 SFDVKD. The CDR3 covers 15 residues. The CDR3 loop is CATSAGTGGLNEQFF. The CDR3 coding sequence is TGTGCCACCAGTGCAGGGACAGGGGGCCTCAATGAGCAGTTCTTC.

The chain has TRBV4-2 and TRBJ2-7; perhaps TRBD2 as D (6 bases). Trimming removed 0 bases at V and 4 bases at J, with 13 bases between. This CDR3 has 15 amino acids. Germline lookup yields CDR1 LGHNA and CDR2 YNFKEQ. As DNA, the CDR3 is TGTGCCAGCAGCCAAGATTTCGGCGGGGCTTACGAGCAGTACTTC. Protein sequence: CASSQDFGGAYEQYF.

This clone was detected a few times. This chain links TRBV7-9 with TRBJ1-2; weak D call: TRBD1 (6 bases). Germline V gene lookup returns CDR1 SEHNR and CDR2 FQNEAQ (reference sequence). CDR3 length equals 16 residues. V was trimmed by 5 bases and J by 4 bases, leaving 20 bases between them. As DNA, the CDR3 is TGTGCCAGCAGCCTCTGGGGGTCCCCAGGGGTCTATGGCTACACCTTC. Translating gives CASSLWGSPGVYGYTF. Full variable domain (missing parts from reference TRBV7-9 and TRBJ1-2): DTGVSQNPRHKITKRGQNVTFRCDPISEHNRLYWYRQTLGQGPEFLTYFQNEAQLEKSRLLSDRFSAERPKGSFSTLEIQRTEQGDSAMYLCASSLWGSPGVYGYTFGSGTRLTVV.

J is TRBJ1-1 and V is TRBV18, with TRBD1 as a possible D gene (5 bases). Germline V gene sequence: CDR1 KGHSH, CDR2 LQKENI. This CDR3 spans 15 amino acids. V lost 3 bases to trimming and J lost 3 bases, with 14 bases between them. The CDR3 region is CASSPRNRGDTEAFF. CDR3 DNA sequence: TGTGCCAGCTCACCCCGCAATAGGGGCGACACTGAAGCTTTCTTT. Based on the CDR3 plus reference TRBV18 and TRBJ1-1, the full variable domain is NAGVMQNPRHLVRRRGQEARLRCSPMKGHSHVYWYRQLPEEGLKFMVYLQKENIIDESGMPKERFSAEFPKEGPSILRIQQVVRGDSAAYFCASSPRNRGDTEAFFGQGTRLTVV.

This clone was recorded only once. This chain connects TRBV4-1 to TRBJ1-2, with a possible D match to TRBD1 (5 bases). Germline CDR1 reads MGHRA; CDR2 reads YSYEKL. Trimming took off 0 bases at V and 4 bases at J, with 12 bases between the two ends. CDR3 length: 15 amino acids. The CDR3 sequence is CASSQEGIRVYGYTF. DNA of the CDR3: TGCGCCAGCAGCCAAGAGGGAATCAGGGTCTATGGCTACACCTTC.

The genes are TRBV5-1 and TRBJ2-2; a possible D gene is TRBD2 (6 bases). The ends were cut back, 1 base at V and 3 bases at J, with 10 bases in the middle. This CDR3 contains 15 residues. The germline V gene has CDR1 SGHRS and CDR2 YFSETQ. The DNA of the CDR3 is TGCGCCAGCAGCTTGAGCGGGCGAGACACCGGGGAGCTGTTTTTT. Translation: CASSLSGRDTGELFF.

This chain connects TRBV24-1 to TRBJ1-1; D not resolved. This CDR3 contains 13 residues. With 7 bases removed from V and 4 bases from J, the gap between germline ends came to 12 bases. In germline, CDR1 is KGHDR, CDR2 SFDVKD. The CDR3 is CATSATGGTEAFF. In nucleotides, the CDR3 is TGTGCCACCAGCGCTACCGGTGGCACTGAAGCTTTCTTT.

The chain is built from TRBV30 and TRBJ2-7; 7 bases match TRBD1. J gave up 1 base and V 3 bases, and 12 bases lay outside the gene matches. Germline lookup yields CDR1 GTSNPN and CDR2 SVGIG (reference sequence). This CDR3 contains 16 residues. In DNA, the CDR3 is TGTGCCTGGAGCGCAACATTGAACAGGGGATCCTACGAGCAGTACTTC. It codes for CAWSATLNRGSYEQYF.

The chain carries TRBV10-2 and TRBJ1-1; D might be TRBD1 (6 bases). The CDR3 contains 13 residues. Germline CDR1 and CDR2: WSHSY and SAAADI. Trimming pared 7 bases from V and 6 bases from J, leaving 15 bases between. Written as DNA, the CDR3 is TGCGCCAGCAACGCGGGCGGGGGCCCTGAAGCTTTCTTT. Amino acid sequence: CASNAGGGPEAFF.

The CDR3 bases are TGTGCCAGCAGTTACCCTCCGGCGGGGGAGGGAGATACGCAGTATTTT. It encodes CASSYPPAGEGDTQYF. This chain uses TRBV28 with TRBJ2-3, with 7 bases aligning to TRBD2. J gave up 5 bases and V 4 bases, and 12 bases lay outside the gene matches. This CDR3 has 16 amino acids. Germline V lookup: CDR1 MDHEN, CDR2 SYDVKM.

A few counts support this clone. The chain recombines TRBV6-1 with TRBJ2-7; no clear D. The V end was cut by 2 bases, the J end by 5 bases, with 13 bases between. Germline V gene lookup returns CDR1 MNHNS and CDR2 SASEGT. The length of the CDR3 is 14 residues. The CDR3 DNA reads as TGTGCCAGCAGTGAACGTGGGCAGGTGGACGAGCAGTACTTC. Its protein product is CASSERGQVDEQYF.

CDR3 nucleotide sequence: TGCGCCAGCAGCTGGACTACGTACAATGAGCAGTTCTTC. It yields the protein CASSWTTYNEQFF. The chain couples TRBV5-1 to TRBJ2-1; D perhaps matches TRBD2 (6 bases). Germline lookup yields CDR1 SGHRS and CDR2 YFSETQ. CDR3 length equals 13 residues. The V gene lost 3 bases and the J gene lost 4 bases, with 8 bases spanning the gap.

V is TRBV7-6 and J is TRBJ1-4, with 7 bases aligning to TRBD1. Losses at the gene ends were 4 bases for V and 8 bases for J; bases not matched to a gene: 10. The CDR3 spans 15 residues. Germline V CDR1 and CDR2: SGHVS, FNYEAQ. The CDR3 here is CASSSRGERREKLFF. The CDR3 DNA follows: TGTGCCAGCAGCTCCAGGGGGGAGCGTCGGGAAAAACTGTTTTTT.

V is TRBV28 and J is TRBJ1-1; the D is unclear. Germline CDR1 and CDR2: MDHEN and SYDVKM. The V end was cut by 7 bases, the J end by 1 base, with 13 bases between. The CDR3 runs to 14 residues. The CDR3 DNA is TGTGCCAGCACCCCCCTGGGCACGAACACTGAAGCTTTCTTT. This sequence encodes CASTPLGTNTEAFF.

This clone has a handful of counts. This chain links TRBV7-3 with TRBJ1-1; D call uncertain. The ends were cut back, 6 bases at V and 3 bases at J, with 14 bases in the middle. Germline values: CDR1 SGHTA, CDR2 FQGTGA. The CDR3 loop spans 14 amino acids. CDR3: CASRPGPGDTEAFF. Here the CDR3 DNA reads TGTGCCAGCAGACCAGGCCCGGGAGACACTGAAGCTTTCTTT.

This rearrangement joins TRBV27 to TRBJ2-3; a weak D match, TRBD1 (6 bases). The CDR3 is 16 amino acids. V lost 5 bases and J 0 bases, leaving 15 bases between the germline ends. The V gene's germline CDR1 is MNHEY and CDR2 SMNVEV (reference sequence). The CDR3 DNA reads TGTGCCAGCAGTCCTCGGACAGCTTCTAGCACAGATACGCAGTATTTT. It codes for CASSPRTASSTDTQYF.

This chain links TRBV5-1 with TRBJ1-2; 7 bases are a match to TRBD1. Germline-derived CDR1 and CDR2 are SGHRS and YFSETQ. The length of the CDR3 is 15 residues. The V gene end was trimmed by 0 bases and the J gene end by 4 bases; junction bases not matched to a gene: 6. The CDR3 region has the DNA TGCGCCAGCAGCTTGGAGGGCCAGGGGGGCTATGGCTACACCTTC. Protein: CASSLEGQGGYGYTF. Using reference TRBV5-1 and TRBJ1-2 for the parts outside the CDR3, the full variable domain is KAGVTQTPRYLIKTRGQQVTLSCSPISGHRSVSWYQQTPGQGLQFLFEYFSETQRNKGNFPGRFSGRQFSNSRSEMNVSTLELGDSALYLCASSLEGQGGYGYTFGSGTRLTVV.

The genes are TRBV6-5 and TRBJ1-1, with 7 bases fitting TRBD1. The length of the CDR3 is 16 residues. J was trimmed by 5 bases and V by 0 bases; bases with no gene match: 9. Germline CDR1 is MNHEY and CDR2 is SVGAGI. The CDR3 region has the DNA TGTGCCAGCAGTTACTCGAAGACAGGGAGATTTACTGAAGCTTTCTTT. Its protein product is CASSYSKTGRFTEAFF.